This is a list of T cell receptor beta chains from one sample in a study of shared T cell receptors in the human thymus. The assay was immunoSEQ multiplex PCR, and TCRdb's table has in-frame clones only and misses some. The sample shows roughly 560,000 clones, around 78% of them seen only once. The sample was also linked to a second study, of human thymus T cells.

The specimen was thymocytes. These receptor sequences come from a boy under two years old with a congenital heart defect. Each CDR3 is given with its conserved first and last residue. A D gene is named only where the DNA matches it firmly. Only some rows state a clone size, as once, few, many or a class for expanded clones.

clone size	V gene	D gene	J gene	CDR3 protein	CDR3 DNA
.	TRBV5-4	.	TRBJ1-1	CASSLYPGQTPNTEAFF	TGTGCCAGCAGCTTGTACCCAGGACAGACCCCGAACACTGAAGCTTTCTTT
.	TRBV9	TRBD2	TRBJ2-2	CASSVETSGPISTTGELFF	TGTGCCAGCAGCGTGGAGACTAGCGGGCCTATCAGTACCACCGGGGAGCTGTTTTTT
.	TRBV5-6	.	TRBJ1-3	CASSLFPQGRSSGNTIYF	TGTGCCAGCAGCTTGTTCCCCCAGGGCCGGAGCTCTGGAAACACCATATATTTT
.	TRBV11-2	.	TRBJ1-2	CASSSAPLTGPYGYTF	TGTGCCAGCAGCTCAGCCCCTCTTACAGGACCCTATGGCTACACCTTC
.	TRBV5-1	TRBD1	TRBJ2-7	CASSPRDRVGKQYF	TGCGCCAGCAGCCCCCGGGACAGGGTAGGGAAGCAGTACTTC
.	TRBV2	.	TRBJ1-5	CASSPEGVGQPQHF	TGTGCCAGCAGTCCCGAGGGGGTCGGGCAGCCCCAGCATTTT
.	TRBV27	.	TRBJ1-2	CASKGGYTF	TGTGCCAGCAAGGGGGGCTACACCTTC
.	TRBV7-2	.	TRBJ2-3	CASSFARGGDTQYF	TGTGCCAGCAGCTTTGCCAGGGGCGGAGATACGCAGTATTTT
.	TRBV14	TRBD1	TRBJ2-7	CASSQEGTGSYEQYF	TGTGCCAGCAGCCAAGAGGGGACAGGGTCCTACGAGCAGTACTTC
.	TRBV5-4	TRBD2	TRBJ2-3	CASSSRGGRREDTQYF	TGTGCCAGCAGCTCCCGGGGCGGGAGGAGGGAAGATACGCAGTATTTT
.	TRBV6-5	.	TRBJ2-3	CASSYGGTDTQYF	TGTGCCAGCAGTTACGGGGGGACAGATACGCAGTATTTT
.	TRBV7-2	TRBD2	TRBJ2-6	CASRLASGREVSGANVLTF	TGTGCCAGCAGATTGGCTAGCGGGAGGGAAGTTTCTGGGGCCAACGTCCTGACTTTC
.	TRBV5-1	.	TRBJ2-7	CASRPNRDLSNEQYF	TGCGCCAGCAGACCAAACAGGGATTTAAGCAACGAGCAGTACTTC
.	TRBV4-2	.	TRBJ2-2	CASSLSVPYQNTGELFF	TGTGCCAGCAGCCTTTCAGTCCCATATCAGAACACCGGGGAGCTGTTTTTT
.	TRBV5-1	.	TRBJ1-2	CASSRSSGGAGYGYTF	TGCGCCAGCAGCCGCAGCAGCGGAGGGGCCGGCTATGGCTACACCTTC
.	TRBV18	.	TRBJ2-1	CASSPEGDVYNEQFF	TGTGCCAGCTCACCTGAGGGGGACGTCTACAATGAGCAGTTCTTC
.	TRBV7-8	.	TRBJ2-1	CASTTIRRNNNEQFF	TGTGCCAGCACCACAATCAGGCGTAACAACAATGAGCAGTTCTTC
.	TRBV5-1	TRBD2	TRBJ2-5	CASSLVTSGRGQETQYF	TGCGCCAGCAGCTTGGTGACTAGCGGGAGGGGGCAAGAGACCCAGTACTTC
.	TRBV11-2	.	TRBJ2-7	CASSFPVLDFHYEQYF	TGTGCCAGCAGCTTTCCGGTGTTGGACTTTCACTACGAGCAGTACTTC
.	TRBV19	.	TRBJ1-2	CASIGQGQGYTF	TGTGCCAGTATCGGGCAGGGCCAAGGCTACACCTTC
few	TRBV29-1	TRBD1	TRBJ1-1	CSPFGQGIANTEAFF	TGCAGCCCATTTGGACAGGGGATCGCGAACACTGAAGCTTTCTTT
once	TRBV4-3	TRBD1	TRBJ2-2	CASSQRRQGVTGELFF	TGCGCCAGCAGCCAACGCCGACAGGGAGTGACCGGGGAGCTGTTTTTT
.	TRBV7-9	TRBD2	TRBJ2-1	CASSLPGLVGSYNEQFF	TGTGCCAGCAGCTTACCCGGACTAGTGGGGTCCTACAATGAGCAGTTCTTC
.	TRBV4-1	TRBD1	TRBJ1-2	CASSRPGTGDGYTF	TGCGCCAGCAGCCGCCCCGGGACAGGGGATGGCTACACCTTC
.	TRBV30	TRBD2	TRBJ2-1	CAWSVMTSGRRNEQFF	TGTGCCTGGAGTGTAATGACTAGCGGGAGAAGAAATGAGCAGTTCTTC